This T cell receptor beta chain derives from a study of blood T cell repertoires in COVID-19. Per the original methods: How many nucleated cells were present was estimated from reference gene primer amplification. Sequenced by immunoSEQ multiplex PCR; TCRdb stores in-frame clones only, minus some. V and J calls and clone size are copied from that table; D and trimming were computed from the DNA. This sample yields tens of thousands of clones, of which 75% to 85% are seen a single time; approximately 15% belongs to the top ten. CDR1 SGDLS and CDR2 YYNGEE come from the germline V gene. The length of the CDR3 is 15 residues. J was trimmed by 7 bases and V by 3 bases; bases with no gene match: 5.

The sequencing sample was made of peripheral blood. The origin of this receptor is a man aged 35-49 years with acute or convalescent COVID-19. This chain uses TRBV9 with TRBJ1-6, with 9 nucleotides matching TRBD1. CDR3 bases: TGTGCCAGCAGCGCAAAAGGACAGGGGAATTCACCCCTCCACTTT. The encoded protein is CASSAKGQGNSPLHF.